This T cell receptor (beta chain) emerged from a study of cytomegalovirus exposure and HLA in healthy donors. The CDR3 length is 16 residues. Germline CDR1 and CDR2: SGHRS and YFSETQ. V gave up 0 bases and J gave up 3 bases, with 12 bases separating them. It was with 60 Vbeta and 13 Jbeta primers that the PCR ran. Here immunoSEQ multiplex PCR was the method, and the copy in TCRdb shows in-frame clones only, minus some. The data contain some 100,000 clones, around 76% of them singletons. The sequence came from a woman in her forties or fifties in good health and CMV-seropositive. J is TRBJ1-4 and V is TRBV5-1; D possibly corresponds to TRBD1 (5 bases). The source material was PBMCs. The CDR3 nucleotides read TGCGCCAGCAGCTTGGCCGGGGGTCTTGCTAATGAAAAACTGTTTTTT. It is translated as CASSLAGGLANEKLFF. Together with reference TRBV5-1 and TRBJ1-4, the CDR3 gives the full variable domain: KAGVTQTPRYLIKTRGQQVTLSCSPISGHRSVSWYQQTPGQGLQFLFEYFSETQRNKGNFPGRFSGRQFSNSRSEMNVSTLELGDSALYLCASSLAGGLANEKLFFGSGTQLSVL.